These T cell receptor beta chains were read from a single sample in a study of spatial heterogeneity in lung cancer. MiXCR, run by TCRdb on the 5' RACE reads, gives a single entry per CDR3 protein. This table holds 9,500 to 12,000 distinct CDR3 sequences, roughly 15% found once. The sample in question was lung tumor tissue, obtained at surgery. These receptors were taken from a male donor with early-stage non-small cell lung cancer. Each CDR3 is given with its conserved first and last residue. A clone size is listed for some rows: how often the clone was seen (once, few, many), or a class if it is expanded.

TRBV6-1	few	CASSAFRRGASQPQHF
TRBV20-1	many	CSAVSVGLGYNEQFF
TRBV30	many	CAWSWGSNEQFF
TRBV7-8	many	CASSKGPRRRDTQYF
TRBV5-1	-	CASSLYWLAGVGGQETQYF
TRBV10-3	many	CAIAAGTGADTQYF
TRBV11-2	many	CASSRRGTSGGNNEQFF
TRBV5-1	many	CASSVRLAGGQETQYF
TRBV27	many	CASSLWGNTDTQYF
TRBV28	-	CATGPNYGYTF
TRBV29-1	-	CSGTDRLNTEAFF
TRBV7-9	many	CASSRGGTRNQRPYNEQFF
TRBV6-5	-	CATTLRLASTYGYTF
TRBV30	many	CAWSVGTGLREQYF
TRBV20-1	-	CSASSGGAETQYF
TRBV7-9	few	CASSGQDGLRLYNEQFF
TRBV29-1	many	CSTRTGGITEAFF
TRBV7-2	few	CASRWGGDTQYF
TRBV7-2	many	CASSLADLPVTFF
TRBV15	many	CATSRGGGELFF
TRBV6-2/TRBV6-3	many	CASSYYGRNGYTF
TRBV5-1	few	CASSRSTSGGANNEQFF
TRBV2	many	CASTPGQSSYNEQFF
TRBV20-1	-	CSAMPGQGPYEQYF
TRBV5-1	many	CASRVEATDTQYF
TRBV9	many	CASSVDLGREQYF
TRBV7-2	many	CASSGYTDTQYF
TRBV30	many	CAWSKTYEQYF
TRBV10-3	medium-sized	CATGTAYEQYF
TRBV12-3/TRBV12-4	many	CASSYLGHLNTEAFF
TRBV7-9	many	CASSYGGETQYF
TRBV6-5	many	CASSNPGQSFGVNTEAFF
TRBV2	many	CASGWGPIKDSYEQYF
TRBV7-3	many	CASSRDGTTRYGYTF
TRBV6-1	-	CASSLGPGTQYF
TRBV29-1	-	CSVVGGATDTQYF
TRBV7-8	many	CASSLVSYNSYEQYF
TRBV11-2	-	CASSLGAIHTDTQYF
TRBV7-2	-	CASSSDSAQGYTF
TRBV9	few	CASSVSPDSTEAFF
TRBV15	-	CATSRTSGNNEQFF
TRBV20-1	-	CSARNRVGNTEAFF
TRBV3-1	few	CASSQGATGGRRQYF
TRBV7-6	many	CASSSQGNGKYNEQFF
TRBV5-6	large	CASSLSGGDTQYF
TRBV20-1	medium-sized	CSARETNTEAFF